This TCR beta chain was recovered during a study of blood T cell repertoires in COVID-19. TCRdb's table, derived via immunoSEQ multiplex PCR, lists solely in-frame clones and lacks some. The sample contains roughly 170,000 clones, more than 70% of which appear only once. The study recruited people aged roughly 18 to 100 years across 24 US areas. With 2 bases clipped from V and 4 bases from J, the junction kept 3 bases outside the gene matches. Germline V CDR1 and CDR2: MNHEY, SMNVEV (reference sequence). The CDR3 loop spans 14 amino acids. This clonotype was obtained from a man between 60 and 75 years old who had recovered from COVID-19. The V call is TRBV27, the J call TRBJ2-7; 9 positions match TRBD1. The sequencing input was PBMCs or T cells enriched from blood (not recorded which). CDR3: CASSLTGGGYEQYF. CDR3 in DNA: TGTGCCAGCAGTTTAACAGGGGGCGGATACGAGCAGTACTTC.